The entry that follows covers one T cell receptor beta chain sequence. This sample is part of a study of blood T cell repertoires in COVID-19. The assay was immunoSEQ multiplex PCR, and TCRdb's table has in-frame clones only and misses some. Here the sample spans tens of thousands of clones, about 91% being singletons. Sequencing was carried out using peripheral blood. The TCR originated in a man between 65 and 80 years old with active or convalescent COVID-19.

The CDR3 here is CASSQDRGDRGGYTF. CDR3 nucleotide sequence: TGCGCCAGCAGCCAAGATCGGGGGGACAGGGGCGGCTACACCTTC. The V gene is TRBV4-3, the J gene TRBJ1-2, with 10 bases identical to TRBD1. Trimming at V came to 0 bases and at J to 8 bases, leaving 6 bases not matched to a gene. The CDR3 has 15 residues. Per germline, CDR1 LGHNA and CDR2 YSLEER.